These 22 T cell receptor beta chains share one sample of origin, sequenced in a study of PD-1 blockade in mismatch repair-deficient tumors. This sample's time point: roughly 10-day in vitro stimulation with candidate mutation-associated neoantigen peptide 1. Their recognized antigens are unknown. Sequencing used immunoSEQ multiplex PCR; TCRdb keeps in-frame clones, though not all of them. The sample lists 9,400 or so clones; roughly 84% were seen once. This sample comprised cells cultured in vitro, obtained from a patient treated with pembrolizumab. These receptor sequences come from an adult with mismatch repair-deficient cancer.

V is TRBV28 and J is TRBJ1-1; TRBD1 is a possible D gene (5 bases). Germline loops: CDR1 MDHEN, CDR2 SYDVKM. This CDR3 comprises 15 residues. Trimming stripped 1 base from V and 0 bases from J, with 9 bases between. The CDR3 DNA reads TGTGCCAGCAGTTTATCAGCAGGGATGAACACTGAAGCTTTCTTT. It specifies CASSLSAGMNTEAFF.

This clone turned up a few times. This chain links TRBV11-2 with TRBJ2-7; possible D gene TRBD1, 5 bases. CDR3 size: 14 residues. Per germline, CDR1 SGHAT and CDR2 FQNNGV. V shed 4 bases and J shed 2 bases, with 12 bases lying between them. The CDR3 sequence: CASSWADIPYEQYF. CDR3 DNA: TGTGCCAGCAGCTGGGCGGACATCCCCTACGAGCAGTACTTC.

In DNA, the CDR3 is TGTGCCAGCAGAATGATAGCGGCCCACGGCACAGATACGCAGTATTTT. Protein: CASRMIAAHGTDTQYF. The chain combines TRBV27 with TRBJ2-3; tentative D call: TRBD2 (6 bases). The germline CDR1 and CDR2 sequences are MNHEY and SMNVEV (reference sequence). V was clipped by 6 bases and J by 1 base, with 17 bases between them. This CDR3 spans 16 amino acids.

The V and J genes are TRBV12-5 and TRBJ1-5; a weak D match, TRBD1 (6 bases). V gave up 7 bases and J gave up 5 bases, with 12 bases separating them. Germline V gene lookup returns CDR1 LGHNT and CDR2 FRNRAP. The CDR3 extends over 13 amino acids. The CDR3 DNA reads TGTGCTAGTGCCACGGACAGCTATCAGCCCCAGCATTTT. This encodes CASATDSYQPQHF.

The J gene is TRBJ1-4, the V gene TRBV6-1; 9 bases fit TRBD1. From germline, CDR1 is MNHNS and CDR2 SASEGT. This CDR3 has 15 residues. V shed 6 bases, J shed 4 bases, and the junction held 6 bases outside the gene matches. The DNA of the CDR3 is TGTGCCAGCAGCCTACAGGGGGCTAGTAATGAAAAACTGTTTTTT. It codes for CASSLQGASNEKLFF.

Only one count was recorded for this clone. Here the CDR3 reads CASSQDRDRVPYGYTF. The CDR3 coding sequence is TGCGCCAGCAGCCAAGATCGGGACAGGGTGCCCTATGGCTACACCTTC. The chain couples TRBV4-1 to TRBJ1-2; the match to TRBD1 covers 9 bases. The CDR3 consists of 16 residues. Germline CDR1 MGHRA, CDR2 YSYEKL. Unmatched junction bases numbered 6, after V lost 0 bases and J lost 4 bases.

A single count supports this clone. This chain joins TRBV4-2 and TRBJ1-1; D is unclear. This CDR3 is built from 13 residues. Germline loops: CDR1 LGHNA, CDR2 YNFKEQ. The V end was cut by 0 bases, the J end by 1 base, with 3 bases between. CDR3 residues: CASSQDRNTEAFF. The DNA of the CDR3 is TGTGCCAGCAGCCAAGACAGGAACACTGAAGCTTTCTTT.

This clone has more than one count but fewer than ten. V gene TRBV9 combines with J gene TRBJ2-3; 10 bases fit TRBD2. The ends lost 3 bases at V and 4 bases at J; junction bases unmatched: 2. The CDR3 extends over 14 amino acids. Looked up from germline, CDR1 is SGDLS and CDR2 is YYNGEE. The CDR3 nucleotides are TGTGCCAGCAGCGCGAGCGGGAGGGCAGATACGCAGTATTTT. Amino acids: CASSASGRADTQYF.

The CDR3 is CASSLIQVPSGEQYF. The DNA for the CDR3 is TGTGCCAGCAGCTTAATCCAGGTACCTAGTGGCGAGCAGTACTTC. V usage is TRBV5-8 and J usage is TRBJ2-7; D unresolved. The CDR3 runs to 15 residues. Trimming removed 2 bases from V and 6 bases from J, with 18 bases in between. The germline V gene encodes CDR1 SGHTS and CDR2 YDEGEE.

The rearrangement joins TRBV15 to TRBJ1-2, with 8 bases that match TRBD1. From germline, CDR1 is LNHNV and CDR2 YYDKDF (reference sequence). V shed 1 base and J 8 bases; nucleotides not matched to a gene: 9. CDR3 length equals 15 residues. DNA for the CDR3: TGTGCCACCAGCAGAGGGACAGGGCCAGGGGGAGGCTACACCTTC. Its translation is CATSRGTGPGGGYTF.

The chain recombines TRBV14 with TRBJ2-5; D is undetermined. In germline, CDR1 is SGHDN, CDR2 FVKESK. CDR3 length: 12 amino acids. The ends were cut back, 8 bases at V and 5 bases at J, with 12 bases in the middle. This CDR3 is CASGPMGETQYF. The CDR3 nucleotides read TGTGCCAGCGGCCCGATGGGGGAGACCCAGTACTTC.

The chain recombines TRBV5-4 with TRBJ1-2; no firm D call. Germline V gene lookup returns CDR1 SGHNT and CDR2 YYREEE (reference sequence). Trimming pared 1 base from V and 1 base from J, leaving 8 bases between. This CDR3 has 14 residues. The CDR3 region has the DNA TGTGCCAGCAGCTTGTCATCCAGTAACTATGGCTACACCTTC. It yields the protein CASSLSSSNYGYTF.

The chain links TRBV5-1 to TRBJ2-3; D perhaps matches TRBD2 (6 bases). In germline, CDR1 is SGHRS, CDR2 YFSETQ. The CDR3 runs to 15 residues. Between the trimmed V and J ends, which lost 4 bases and 0 bases, there was a span of 12 bases. Here the CDR3 DNA reads TGCGCCAGCAGCATACCTAGCGCAAGCACAGATACGCAGTATTTT. Translating it yields CASSIPSASTDTQYF.

DNA of the CDR3: TGTGCCAGCAGCGTAGGATCTAGCGGGAGTGAGCAGTTCTTC. Its protein product is CASSVGSSGSEQFF. This chain joins TRBV9 and TRBJ2-1, with 10 bases fitting TRBD2. Per the germline V gene, CDR1 is SGDLS and CDR2 is YYNGEE. V dropped 0 bases and J dropped 9; count of bases not matched to a gene: 3. CDR3 length: 14 residues.

This clone was seen a few times. V is TRBV5-1 and J is TRBJ1-1; no firm D call. Trimming took off 1 base at V and 8 bases at J, with 9 bases between the two ends. Germline lookup yields CDR1 SGHRS and CDR2 YFSETQ. The CDR3 consists of 12 residues. CDR3 amino acids: CASSLSSGEAFF. Here the CDR3 DNA reads TGCGCCAGCAGCTTGTCGAGTGGGGAAGCTTTCTTT.

The gene calls are TRBV19 and TRBJ2-2; 11 nucleotides match TRBD2. The CDR3 is 16 residues long. CDR1 and CDR2 (germline): LNHDA, SQIVND (reference sequence). V shed 3 bases, J shed 5 bases, and the junction held 5 bases outside the gene matches. CDR3 bases: TGTGCCAGTAGTATCACTAGCGGGAGTGGTACCGGGGAGCTGTTTTTT. Translated, it gives CASSITSGSGTGELFF.

The chain recombines TRBV9 with TRBJ2-5, with unresolved D. V was trimmed by 0 bases and J by 4 bases, leaving 4 bases between them. CDR1 SGDLS and CDR2 YYNGEE come from the germline V gene. The CDR3 has 12 amino acids. The CDR3 spells CASSVGGETQYF. Written as DNA, the CDR3 is TGTGCCAGCAGCGTAGGAGGAGAGACCCAGTACTTC.

The gene calls are TRBV5-1 and TRBJ2-1, with 9 bases aligning to TRBD2. V shed 2 bases, J shed 7 bases, and the junction held 4 bases outside the gene matches. CDR1 is SGHRS and CDR2 is YFSETQ in the germline V gene. CDR3 size: 14 residues. Here the CDR3 reads CASSFLAGKNEQFF. Here the CDR3 DNA reads TGCGCCAGCAGCTTCCTAGCGGGAAAGAATGAGCAGTTCTTC.

The rearrangement links TRBV7-9 to TRBJ2-7; the D gene is possibly TRBD2 (5 bases). V was trimmed by 0 bases and J by 0 bases, leaving 6 bases between them. Germline V gene lookup returns CDR1 SEHNR and CDR2 FQNEAQ (reference sequence). The CDR3 is 14 amino acids. The CDR3 nucleotides are TGTGCCAGCAGCTTAGCGAGGGCCTCCTACGAGCAGTACTTC. Its protein product is CASSLARASYEQYF. Combining the CDR3 with reference TRBV7-9 and TRBJ2-7 gives the whole variable domain DTGVSQNPRHKITKRGQNVTFRCDPISEHNRLYWYRQTLGQGPEFLTYFQNEAQLEKSRLLSDRFSAERPKGSFSTLEIQRTEQGDSAMYLCASSLARASYEQYFGPGTRLTVT.

This chain joins TRBV18 and TRBJ2-2, with D perhaps TRBD2 (5 bases). The length of the CDR3 is 16 residues. V gave up 4 bases and J gave up 4 bases, with 16 bases separating them. From germline, CDR1 is KGHSH and CDR2 LQKENI. The CDR3 is CASSRDATRSTGELFF. The CDR3 region has the DNA TGTGCCAGCTCACGAGACGCCACTAGGAGCACCGGGGAGCTGTTTTTT.

This chain uses TRBV11-3 with TRBJ2-7; 10 nucleotides agree with TRBD2. The CDR3 totals 16 residues. J was trimmed by 7 bases and V by 5 bases; bases with no gene match: 14. The germline CDR1 and CDR2 sequences are SGHNT and YENEEA. CDR3 nucleotides: TGTGCCAGCAGCCTCAGAGCTAGCGGGAGTACGGAAGAGCAGTACTTC. Encoded protein: CASSLRASGSTEEQYF. Supplemented by reference TRBV11-3 and TRBJ2-7, the full variable domain reads EAGVVQSPRYKIIEKKQPVAFWCNPISGHNTLYWYLQNLGQGPELLIRYENEEAVDDSQLPKDRFSAERLKGVDSTLKIQPAELGDSAVYLCASSLRASGSTEEQYFGPGTRLTVT.

The chain joins TRBV7-3 to TRBJ2-2; D unresolved. The CDR3 length is 14 residues. V dropped 5 bases and J dropped 6 bases, with 13 bases sitting between them. Germline V gene data show CDR1 as SGHTA and CDR2 as FQGTGA. CDR3 amino acids: CASSRWVEAGELFF. The DNA for the CDR3 is TGTGCCAGCAGCCGTTGGGTAGAGGCCGGGGAGCTGTTTTTT.